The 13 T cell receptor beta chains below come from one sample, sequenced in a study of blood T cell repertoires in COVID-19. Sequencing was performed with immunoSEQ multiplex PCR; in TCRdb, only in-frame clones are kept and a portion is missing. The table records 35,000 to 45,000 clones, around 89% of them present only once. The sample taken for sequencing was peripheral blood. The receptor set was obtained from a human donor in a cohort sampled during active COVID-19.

This CDR3 is CASSPTGTGVHEQYF. CDR3 bases: TGCGCCAGCAGTCCTACCGGGACAGGGGTCCACGAGCAGTACTTC. The chain combines TRBV10-1 with TRBJ2-7, with TRBD1 identical over 10 bases. The CDR3 has 15 residues. The junction had 9 bases not matched to a gene; V was cut back by 5 bases and J by 5 bases. CDR1 WNHNN and CDR2 SYGVQD come from the germline V gene (reference sequence).

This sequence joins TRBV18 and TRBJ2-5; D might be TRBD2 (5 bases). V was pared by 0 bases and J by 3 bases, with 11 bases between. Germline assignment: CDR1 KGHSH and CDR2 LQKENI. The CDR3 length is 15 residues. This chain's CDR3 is CASSPPPGREETQYF. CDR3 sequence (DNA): TGTGCCAGCTCACCACCGCCTGGGAGAGAAGAGACCCAGTACTTC.

CDR3 protein: CASSLRGALDEQYF. The CDR3 coding sequence is TGCGCCAGCAGCTTGCGGGGGGCCTTGGACGAGCAGTACTTC. This chain uses TRBV5-1 with TRBJ2-7; D possibly corresponds to TRBD2 (7 bases). CDR3 length: 14 residues. V was pared by 1 base and J by 5 bases, with 13 bases between. Germline values: CDR1 SGHRS, CDR2 YFSETQ. Full variable domain (outside the CDR3, taken from reference TRBV5-1 and TRBJ2-7): KAGVTQTPRYLIKTRGQQVTLSCSPISGHRSVSWYQQTPGQGLQFLFEYFSETQRNKGNFPGRFSGRQFSNSRSEMNVSTLELGDSALYLCASSLRGALDEQYFGPGTRLTVT.

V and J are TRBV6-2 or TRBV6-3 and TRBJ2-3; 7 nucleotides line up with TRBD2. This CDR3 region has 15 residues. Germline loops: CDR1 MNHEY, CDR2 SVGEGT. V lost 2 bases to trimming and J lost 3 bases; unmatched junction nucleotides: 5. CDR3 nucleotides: TGTGCCAGCAGTTACCGCGGGGGTGGGACAGATACGCAGTATTTT. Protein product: CASSYRGGGTDTQYF.

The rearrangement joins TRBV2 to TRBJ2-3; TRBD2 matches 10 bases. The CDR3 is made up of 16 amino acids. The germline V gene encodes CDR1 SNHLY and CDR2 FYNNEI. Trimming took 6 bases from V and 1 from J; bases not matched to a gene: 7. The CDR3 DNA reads TGTGCCAGCAGCCGCGGACTAGCGGTTGGCACAGATACGCAGTATTTT. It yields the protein CASSRGLAVGTDTQYF.

The CDR3 protein is CASSIRGRGLTGELFF. In DNA form, the CDR3 reads TGTGCCAGTAGTATTAGAGGGCGGGGGCTCACCGGGGAGCTGTTTTTT. J is TRBJ2-2 and V is TRBV19, with D possibly being TRBD2 (7 bases). CDR3 length equals 16 residues. The V end lost 3 bases, the J end lost 4 bases, and 15 bases lay between the germline ends. CDR1 and CDR2 (germline): LNHDA, SQIVND (reference sequence). Filled out from reference TRBV19 and TRBJ2-2, the complete variable domain reads DGGITQSPKYLFRKEGQNVTLSCEQNLNHDAMYWYRQDPGQGLRLIYYSQIVNDFQKGDIAEGYSVSREKKESFPLTVTSAQKNPTAFYLCASSIRGRGLTGELFFGEGSRLTVL.

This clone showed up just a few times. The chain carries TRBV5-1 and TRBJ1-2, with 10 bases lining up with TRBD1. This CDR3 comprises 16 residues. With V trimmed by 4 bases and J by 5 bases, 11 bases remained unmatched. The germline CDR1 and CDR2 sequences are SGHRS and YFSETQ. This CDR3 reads CASSPRTGGPSYGYTF. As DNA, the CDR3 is TGCGCCAGCAGCCCAAGGACAGGGGGTCCCTCTTATGGCTACACCTTC.

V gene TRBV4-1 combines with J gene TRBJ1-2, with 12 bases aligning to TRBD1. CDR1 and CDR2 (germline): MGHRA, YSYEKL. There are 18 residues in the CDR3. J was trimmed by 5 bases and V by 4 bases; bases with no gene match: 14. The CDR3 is CASSRTSVGTGGRYGYTF. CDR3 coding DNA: TGCGCCAGCAGCCGCACCAGTGTAGGGACAGGGGGCCGATATGGCTACACCTTC.

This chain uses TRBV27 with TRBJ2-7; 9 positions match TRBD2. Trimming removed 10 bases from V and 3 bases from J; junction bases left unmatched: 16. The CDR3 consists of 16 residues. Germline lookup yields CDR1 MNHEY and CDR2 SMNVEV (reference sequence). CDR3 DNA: TGTGCCACCCAACCGGGGCAAGGGCGGGGGGGCTACGAGCAGTACTTC. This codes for CATQPGQGRGGYEQYF.

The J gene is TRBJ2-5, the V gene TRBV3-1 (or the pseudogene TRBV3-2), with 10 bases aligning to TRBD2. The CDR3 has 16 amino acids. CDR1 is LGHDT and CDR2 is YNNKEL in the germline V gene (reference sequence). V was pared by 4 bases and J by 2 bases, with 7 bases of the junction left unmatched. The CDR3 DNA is TGTGCCAGCAGCCGAACCCGGACTAGCGGACAAGAGACCCAGTACTTC. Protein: CASSRTRTSGQETQYF.

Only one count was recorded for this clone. This CDR3 reads CASSIGFHQRPDNEQFF. The CDR3 region has the DNA TGTGCCAGTAGTATAGGCTTCCACCAGAGGCCTGACAATGAGCAGTTCTTC. The chain uses TRBV19 and TRBJ2-1; no reliable D call. From germline, CDR1 is LNHDA and CDR2 SQIVND (reference sequence). Trimming cost V 1 base and J 5 bases, with 18 bases left between them. CDR3 size: 17 residues.

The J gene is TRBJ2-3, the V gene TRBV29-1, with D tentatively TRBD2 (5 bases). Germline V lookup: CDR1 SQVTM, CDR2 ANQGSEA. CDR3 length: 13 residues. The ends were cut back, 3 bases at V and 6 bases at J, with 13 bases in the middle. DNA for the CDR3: TGCAGCGTTGATCTCCAACGGAGGGATACGCAGTATTTT. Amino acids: CSVDLQRRDTQYF.

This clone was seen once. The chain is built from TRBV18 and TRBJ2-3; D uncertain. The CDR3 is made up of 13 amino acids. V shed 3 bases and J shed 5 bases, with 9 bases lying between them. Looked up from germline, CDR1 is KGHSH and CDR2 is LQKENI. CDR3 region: CASSPTVGDTQYF. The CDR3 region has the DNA TGTGCCAGCTCACCGACTGTGGGAGATACGCAGTATTTT.